Shown below are 29 T cell receptor beta chains from a single sample sequenced in a study of T cells in Graves' hyperthyroidism and ophthalmopathy. RNA transcripts gave rise to amplified TCR beta CDR3 regions. RT-PCR in the first round (using the HTBI primer set) targeted the TCR CDR3. TCRdb redid the calling of the multiplex PCR reads with MiXCR, one entry per CDR3 protein. The sample has under 800,000 distinct CDR3 sequences; 13% to 15% are singletons. Sequenced sample: blood. The receptors originated from a woman aged 18 to 35 with Graves' hyperthyroidism.

This clonotype was found many times. The V call is TRBV7-9, the J call TRBJ2-5; 9 nucleotides match TRBD1. The CDR3 is 16 residues long. V shed 5 bases and J 5 bases; nucleotides not matched to a gene: 12. Germline loops: CDR1 SEHNR, CDR2 FQNEAQ (reference sequence). CDR3 region: CASSLGAQGATETQYF. CDR3 nucleotides: TGTGCCAGCAGCCTCGGGGCACAGGGGGCGACGGAGACCCAGTACTTC.

This clonotype was recorded at least ten times. The rearrangement uses TRBV11-2 and TRBJ1-2; TRBD1 is a possible D gene (6 bases). The V end lost 3 bases, the J end lost 5 bases, and 16 bases lay between the germline ends. CDR1 and CDR2 from the germline V gene are SGHAT and FQNNGV. The CDR3 is 15 residues long. The CDR3 reads CASSFLRGTEYGYTF. CDR3 bases: TGTGCCAGCAGCTTTCTAAGGGGGACTGAGTATGGCTACACCTTC. The whole variable domain, remainder taken from reference TRBV11-2 and TRBJ1-2, is EAGVAQSPRYKIIEKRQSVAFWCNPISGHATLYWYQQILGQGPKLLIQFQNNGVVDDSQLPKDRFSAERLKGVDSTLKIQPAKLEDSAVYLCASSFLRGTEYGYTFGSGTRLTVV.

The chain has TRBV19 and TRBJ2-3, with a possible D match to TRBD1 (5 bases). The CDR3 contains 15 residues. The V and J ends lost 7 bases and 4 bases respectively, with 18 bases between them. Germline values: CDR1 LNHDA, CDR2 SQIVND (reference sequence). CDR3 sequence: CASNRQGHSSDTQYF. In DNA, the CDR3 is TGTGCCAGTAATAGGCAGGGCCATAGTTCAGATACGCAGTATTTT.

This clonotype has at least ten counts. The chain recombines TRBV20-1 with TRBJ2-5; D gene uncertain. The V end lost 3 bases, the J end lost 1 base, and 9 bases lay between the germline ends. Germline CDR1 is DFQATT and CDR2 is SNEGSKA (reference sequence). The length of the CDR3 is 13 residues. CDR3 nucleotide sequence: TGCAGTGCTAGTGTGACGGTCCAAGAGACCCAGTACTTC. The encoded protein is CSASVTVQETQYF.

This clonotype was observed a few times. The rearrangement links TRBV20-1 to TRBJ1-5, with a tentative D call TRBD1 (6 bases). The V gene lost 6 bases and the J gene lost 3 bases, with 9 bases spanning the gap. CDR3 size: 12 residues. CDR1 and CDR2 from the germline V gene are DFQATT and SNEGSKA (reference sequence). CDR3 protein: CSATGYNQPQHF. The DNA for the CDR3 is TGCAGTGCCACAGGGTACAATCAGCCCCAGCATTTT.

This clonotype has a handful of counts. This rearrangement joins TRBV6-2 or TRBV6-3 to TRBJ2-3; D remains ambiguous. V was shortened by 2 bases and J by 6 bases, with 21 bases between the two germline ends. The V gene's germline CDR1 is MNHEY and CDR2 SVGEGT. The CDR3 length is 17 residues. CDR3 sequence (DNA): TGTGCCAGCAGTTACGCGCCCCAGCGATTCATTCCCGATACGCAGTATTTT. Protein: CASSYAPQRFIPDTQYF.

The chain joins TRBV29-1 to TRBJ1-1; D not certain. CDR1 SQVTM and CDR2 ANQGSEA come from the germline V gene. This CDR3 has 13 amino acids. V was shortened by 3 bases and J by 0 bases, with 8 bases between the two germline ends. CDR3 sequence reads: CSVEDGMNTEAFF. In nucleotides, the CDR3 is TGCAGCGTTGAGGACGGGATGAACACTGAAGCTTTCTTT.

CDR3 nucleotide sequence: TGTGCCAGCAGCGCTGAGGAGGCGAACACTGAAGCTTTCTTT. It specifies CASSAEEANTEAFF. The chain couples TRBV9 to TRBJ1-1; D gene unclear. The V end lost 3 bases, the J end lost 1 base, and 10 bases lay between the germline ends. Germline values: CDR1 SGDLS, CDR2 YYNGEE. There are 14 residues in the CDR3. The full variable domain, with the rest looked up from reference TRBV9 and TRBJ1-1, is DSGVTQTPKHLITATGQRVTLRCSPRSGDLSVYWYQQSLDQGLQFLIQYYNGEERAKGNILERFSAQQFPDLHSELNLSSLELGDSALYFCASSAEEANTEAFFGQGTRLTVV.

CDR3 loop: CASRAGVGLAGEGGVGEQFF. CDR3 DNA: TGTGCCAGCAGAGCCGGTGTGGGACTAGCGGGAGAAGGGGGTGTGGGTGAGCAGTTCTTC. V and J are TRBV12-3 or TRBV12-4 and TRBJ2-1; 14 nucleotides line up with TRBD2. This CDR3 region has 20 residues. The V gene end was trimmed by 6 bases and the J gene end by 9 bases; junction bases not matched to a gene: 22.

Note on this clonotype: Its ends do not fully match the called genes, so a read error is possible. This chain joins TRBV7-9 and TRBJ2-4, with TRBD2 matching over 8 bases. CDR3 length equals 15 residues. The germline CDR1 and CDR2 sequences are SEHNR and FQNEAQ (reference sequence). The CDR3 coding sequence is TGTGCCAGCAGCCCCGGATCGGGGGGGAAAAACACTCAGTACTTC. Translation gives CASSPGSGGKNTQYF.

The table lists this clonotype with many counts. V and J are TRBV6-5 and TRBJ1-1; D uncertain. The CDR3 contains 13 residues. Trimming took 2 bases from V and 3 from J, leaving 7 bases between them. Germline V gene data show CDR1 as MNHEY and CDR2 as SVGAGI. The CDR3 loop is CASSYRADTEAFF. CDR3 coding DNA: TGTGCCAGCAGTTACAGGGCTGACACTGAAGCTTTCTTT.

This clonotype was seen more than once but under ten times. The gene calls are TRBV14 and TRBJ2-7; D is undetermined. The CDR3 extends over 14 amino acids. V lost 1 base and J lost 1, with 8 bases in between. Per the germline V gene, CDR1 is SGHDN and CDR2 is FVKESK. DNA for the CDR3: TGTGCCAGCAGCCAAGGCGGTTGGTCCTACGAGCAGTACTTC. This translates into CASSQGGWSYEQYF.

This clonotype appeared many times. The gene calls are TRBV27 and TRBJ1-1, with 9 bases aligning to TRBD1. Germline V gene lookup returns CDR1 MNHEY and CDR2 SMNVEV (reference sequence). The CDR3 sequence is 15 residues long. Trimming took 8 bases from V and 4 from J; bases not matched to a gene: 11. The chain's CDR3 is CASQLQGAPITEAFF. DNA for the CDR3: TGTGCCAGCCAATTACAGGGGGCCCCGATCACTGAAGCTTTCTTT.

The chain links TRBV14 to TRBJ2-2; perhaps TRBD1 as D (5 bases). CDR1 SGHDN and CDR2 FVKESK come from the germline V gene. Deletions cut 3 bases from V and 1 base from J, with 12 bases between. The CDR3 has 16 residues. CDR3 in DNA: TGTGCCAGCAGCCAGACCAGGGTCCTGAACACCGGGGAGCTGTTTTTT. Translation: CASSQTRVLNTGELFF. Combining the CDR3 with reference TRBV14 and TRBJ2-2 gives the whole variable domain EAGVTQFPSHSVIEKGQTVTLRCDPISGHDNLYWYRRVMGKEIKFLLHFVKESKQDESGMPNNRFLAERTGGTYSTLKVQPAELEDSGVYFCASSQTRVLNTGELFFGEGSRLTVL.

This clonotype was observed a few times. The chain recombines TRBV12-3 or TRBV12-4 with TRBJ1-4; D is uncertain. V dropped 3 bases and J dropped 8 bases, with 16 bases sitting between them. The CDR3 is made up of 15 amino acids. CDR3 in amino acids: CASSFRHPGGEKLFF. CDR3 DNA sequence: TGTGCCAGCAGTTTCCGCCACCCGGGTGGAGAAAAACTGTTTTTT.

In this sample, this clonotype turned up many times. The genes are TRBV2 and TRBJ2-7, with D perhaps being TRBD1 or TRBD2 (5 bases each). CDR3 length equals 14 residues. Trimming cost V 7 bases and J 4 bases, with 17 bases left between them. The germline V gene has CDR1 SNHLY and CDR2 FYNNEI. This CDR3 is CASTPRGSLYEQYF. The CDR3 DNA reads as TGTGCCAGCACCCCCCGGGGCAGTCTTTACGAGCAGTACTTC.

This clonotype has ten or more counts. The V gene is TRBV7-9, the J gene TRBJ2-7; D gene unclear. The CDR3 runs 12 residues. Germline CDR1 SEHNR, CDR2 FQNEAQ (reference sequence). V dropped 3 bases and J dropped 5 bases, with 8 bases sitting between them. The CDR3 DNA sequence: TGTGCCAGCAGCTTTAACATAAACGAGCAGTACTTC. Translating gives CASSFNINEQYF. The variable domain in full, with the rest retrieved from reference TRBV7-9 and TRBJ2-7, is DTGVSQNPRHKITKRGQNVTFRCDPISEHNRLYWYRQTLGQGPEFLTYFQNEAQLEKSRLLSDRFSAERPKGSFSTLEIQRTEQGDSAMYLCASSFNINEQYFGPGTRLTVT.

This clonotype showed up many times. This chain connects TRBV20-1 to TRBJ2-1; TRBD2 agrees at 9 bases. CDR3 length equals 15 residues. CDR1 and CDR2 (germline): DFQATT, SNEGSKA (reference sequence). V trimming: 5 bases; J trimming: 9 bases; junction bases outside the gene matches: 14. CDR3: CSAPRGGREASEQFF. For the CDR3, the DNA is TGCAGTGCTCCGAGGGGCGGGAGGGAGGCTAGTGAGCAGTTCTTC.

V is TRBV4-1 and J is TRBJ2-3, with TRBD2 matching 14 bases. The V segment lost 3 bases and the J segment 5 bases; nucleotides outside the gene matches: 10. Per the germline V gene, CDR1 is MGHRA and CDR2 is YSYEKL. The CDR3 covers 18 residues. This CDR3 reads CASSQTGTSGRRVDTQYF. The CDR3, as DNA: TGCGCCAGCAGCCAGACCGGGACTAGCGGGAGAAGAGTAGATACGCAGTATTTT.

The chain joins TRBV7-8 to TRBJ2-5; TRBD1 matches 9 bases. This CDR3 is 16 amino acids long. V was clipped by 0 bases and J by 4 bases; unmatched bases: 6. CDR1 and CDR2 from the germline V gene are SGHVS and FQNEAQ. CDR3 protein: CASSLAGQGRGETQYF. The CDR3 nucleotides are TGTGCCAGCAGCTTAGCAGGACAGGGGAGAGGAGAGACCCAGTACTTC.

This clonotype was seen ten or more times. The chain joins TRBV7-3 to TRBJ2-3; perhaps TRBD2 as D (7 bases). The germline gives CDR1 SGHTA, CDR2 FQGTGA. V lost 0 bases and J 4 bases, leaving 11 bases between the germline ends. The CDR3 length is 15 residues. As DNA, the CDR3 is TGTGCCAGCAGCTTAACCGGGGGGCAGGCAGATACGCAGTATTTT. Encoded protein: CASSLTGGQADTQYF.

Details on this clonotype: A much larger clone lies a single base off, so this may be a read error. This chain links TRBV30 with TRBJ1-1, with D possibly TRBD1 on 5 matching bases. The germline V gene encodes CDR1 GTSNPN and CDR2 SVGIG (reference sequence). The ends were cut back, 3 bases at V and 6 bases at J, with 8 bases in the middle. CDR3 length equals 11 residues. The CDR3 sequence: CAWSRDAEAFF. DNA of the CDR3: TGTGCCTGGAGCCGGGACGCTGAAGCTTTCTTT.

This clonotype was found many times. V gene TRBV7-8 combines with J gene TRBJ1-5; 10 bases are a match to TRBD1. The CDR3 length is 17 residues. Germline lookup yields CDR1 SGHVS and CDR2 FQNEAQ. Trimming took 5 bases from V and 6 from J; bases not matched to a gene: 13. In nucleotides, the CDR3 is TGTGCCAGCAGCCCTTTGGGGACAGGGGTTCTCACTCAGCCCCAGCATTTT. Translation: CASSPLGTGVLTQPQHF.

This clonotype was seen many times. The chain recombines TRBV6-1 with TRBJ1-5, with D maybe TRBD1 (5 bases). The germline V and J ends were trimmed by 6 bases and 2 bases, with 11 bases remaining between them. The germline CDR1 and CDR2 sequences are MNHNS and SASEGT. There are 14 residues in the CDR3. The CDR3 loop is CASSFREGNQPQHF. The CDR3 DNA follows: TGTGCCAGCAGCTTCAGGGAAGGCAATCAGCCCCAGCATTTT.

This clonotype was seen a few times. The chain combines TRBV20-1 with TRBJ2-7; D unresolved. This CDR3 contains 11 residues. Germline V lookup: CDR1 DFQATT, CDR2 SNEGSKA (reference sequence). Trimming removed 3 bases at V and 5 bases at J, with 8 bases between. In DNA, the CDR3 is TGCAGTGCTAGGACCGGTCACGAGCAGTACTTC. Translated, it gives CSARTGHEQYF.

This chain joins TRBV10-2 and TRBJ2-5, with D maybe TRBD2 (6 bases). CDR1 WSHSY and CDR2 SAAADI come from the germline V gene. Trimming took off 5 bases at V and 5 bases at J, with 12 bases between the two ends. The CDR3 runs 13 residues. The CDR3 DNA sequence: TGCGCCAGCAGTCTGGCTAGCGACGAGACCCAGTACTTC. Protein sequence: CASSLASDETQYF.

This clonotype was seen more than once but under ten times. The chain recombines TRBV19 with TRBJ1-5; 7 bases match TRBD1. Per germline, CDR1 LNHDA and CDR2 SQIVND (reference sequence). With V trimmed by 6 bases and J by 5 bases, 7 bases remained unmatched. CDR3 length equals 14 residues. The CDR3 DNA sequence: TGTGCCAGTAGGAGCGGGACAGTCTATCAGCCCCAGCATTTT. This sequence encodes CASRSGTVYQPQHF.

This clonotype came up a few times. The chain links TRBV11-3 to TRBJ2-3; maybe TRBD2 (5 bases). Trimming shortened V by 5 bases and J by 0 bases, and 12 bases separated the two germline ends. The CDR3 has 15 amino acids. The germline V gene has CDR1 SGHNT and CDR2 YENEEA. DNA for the CDR3: TGTGCCAGCAGCCAAGTCGGGATAAGCACAGATACGCAGTATTTT. Protein: CASSQVGISTDTQYF.

The J gene is TRBJ2-7, the V gene TRBV6-2 or TRBV6-3; 7 bases agree with TRBD2. Trimming took 5 bases from V and 4 from J; bases not matched to a gene: 11. The CDR3 length is 15 residues. Germline V gene lookup returns CDR1 MNHEY and CDR2 SVGEGT. CDR3 nucleotides: TGTGCCAGCAGTAGGCCGGGAGGCCACTGGTACGAGCAGTACTTC. Its translation: CASSRPGGHWYEQYF.